Included here is one T cell receptor beta chain sequence, with context. This sample stems from a study of blood T cell repertoires in COVID-19. Germline loops: CDR1 SGHDN, CDR2 FVKESK. This CDR3 has 16 amino acids. Between the trimmed V and J ends, which lost 3 bases and 4 bases, there was a span of 18 bases. This table comes from immunoSEQ multiplex PCR, and its TCRdb copy is limited to in-frame clones, with some not included. This sample has fewer than 250,000 clones, with over 75% found just once. Sequences were obtained from PBMCs or T cells enriched from blood (not recorded which). The TCR was taken from a man under 40 in a cohort exposed to, infected with or recovered from COVID-19 (not recorded which). The J gene is TRBJ2-5, the V gene TRBV14; perhaps TRBD1 as D (6 bases). The DNA of the CDR3 is TGTGCCAGCAGCCACAGAGCCGGGACATCGAGAGAGACCCAGTACTTC. Its translation is CASSHRAGTSRETQYF.